These 25 T cell receptor beta chains were sequenced from one sample in a study of low-dose radiotherapy and immunotherapy resistance in tumors. First-strand cDNA used TRAV- and TRBV-specific primers, covering alpha and beta chains. It was with a constant-region primer and a V-primer adapter that TCRs were amplified over roughly 19 PCR cycles. MiXCR, run by TCRdb on the reads, gives a single entry per CDR3 protein. Here the sample spans tens of thousands of distinct CDR3 sequences, 15% to 20% being singletons. The time point is: before trial treatment. The material was PBMCs, obtained before treatment. All receptors derive from a male donor with prostate cancer.

This clonotype has ten or more counts. The chain couples TRBV9 to TRBJ2-7; D may be TRBD1 (6 bases). This CDR3 has 13 residues. From germline, CDR1 is SGDLS and CDR2 YYNGEE. V shed 4 bases and J shed 1 base, with 9 bases lying between them. The CDR3 spells CASSPQGSYEQYF. In nucleotides, the CDR3 is TGTGCCAGCAGCCCACAGGGATCCTACGAGCAGTACTTC. The full variable domain, rest sourced from reference TRBV9 and TRBJ2-7, is DSGVTQTPKHLITATGQRVTLRCSPRSGDLSVYWYQQSLDQGLQFLIQYYNGEERAKGNILERFSAQQFPDLHSELNLSSLELGDSALYFCASSPQGSYEQYFGPGTRLTVT.

This clonotype has at least ten counts. This rearrangement joins TRBV19 to TRBJ2-2; 7 bases are a match to TRBD1. The CDR3 is made up of 16 amino acids. Unmatched junction bases numbered 7, after V lost 5 bases and J lost 1 base. From germline, CDR1 is LNHDA and CDR2 SQIVND (reference sequence). The CDR3 DNA follows: TGTGCCAGTAGTCCCGCCGGGACAGTGAACACCGGGGAGCTGTTTTTT. Its translation is CASSPAGTVNTGELFF.

This clonotype has ten or more counts. The V gene is TRBV7-9, the J gene TRBJ2-7, with unresolved D. Trimming cost V 10 bases and J 4 bases, with 11 bases left between them. The germline CDR1 and CDR2 sequences are SEHNR and FQNEAQ (reference sequence). CDR3 length: 11 amino acids. The CDR3, as DNA: TGTGCCATCCTAACGGATTACGAGCAGTACTTC. It codes for CAILTDYEQYF.

This clonotype was seen at least ten times. At one of its ends the junction is not consistent with the germline gene, which may arise from a read error. The chain has TRBV5-1 and TRBJ2-5, with D unclear. CDR3 length: 11 residues. Germline CDR1 SGHRS, CDR2 YFSETQ. The CDR3 loop is CASSLRETQYF. The CDR3 DNA is TGTGCCAGCAGTCTCAGGGAGACCCAGTACTTC. Full variable domain (outside the CDR3, taken from reference TRBV5-1 and TRBJ2-5): KAGVTQTPRYLIKTRGQQVTLSCSPISGHRSVSWYQQTPGQGLQFLFEYFSETQRNKGNFPGRFSGRQFSNSRSEMNVSTLELGDSALYLCASSLRETQYFGPGTRLLVL.

Many counts were recorded for this clonotype. This chain links TRBV4-2 with TRBJ2-5; the D is unclear. The CDR3 loop spans 15 amino acids. Trimming took off 0 bases at V and 7 bases at J, with 15 bases between the two ends. CDR1 is LGHNA and CDR2 is YNFKEQ in the germline V gene. The CDR3 here is CASSQDPSGTVTQYF. CDR3 nucleotides: TGTGCCAGCAGCCAAGATCCTTCCGGAACGGTGACCCAGTACTTC.

The sample holds many counts of this clonotype. The gene calls are TRBV6-2 or TRBV6-3 and TRBJ2-1, with 10 bases that match TRBD2. The V gene end was trimmed by 6 bases and the J gene end by 3 bases; junction bases not matched to a gene: 11. This CDR3 has 17 amino acids. CDR1 is MNHEY, CDR2 SVGEGT, per germline. The CDR3 spells CASRHTDSGGHYNEQFF. The CDR3 DNA is TGTGCCAGCAGACACACCGATAGCGGGGGGCACTACAATGAGCAGTTCTTC.

In its sample, this clonotype was seen many times. The chain recombines TRBV13 with TRBJ2-7; unclear D gene. The CDR3 covers 14 residues. Germline CDR1 PRHDT, CDR2 FYEKMQ (reference sequence). With 1 base removed from V and 6 bases from J, the gap between germline ends came to 13 bases. CDR3: CASSLEGGAGEQYF. The CDR3 coding sequence is TGTGCCAGCAGCTTAGAAGGTGGTGCAGGCGAGCAGTACTTC.

As regards this clonotype: A far more abundant clone sits one base away, making this likely a read error. This sequence joins TRBV6-1 and TRBJ2-2; D gene ambiguous. CDR1 is MNHNS, CDR2 SASEGT, per germline. The CDR3 sequence is 13 residues long. The CDR3 here is CARSYYGTGELFF. CDR3 DNA: TGTGCCCGCAGTTACTATGGCACCGGGGAGCTGTTTTTT.

This clonotype appeared a few times. The chain uses TRBV7-9 and TRBJ2-1; D possibly corresponds to TRBD1 (6 bases). CDR1 and CDR2 (germline): SEHNR, FQNEAQ (reference sequence). V gave up 2 bases and J gave up 14 bases, with 19 bases separating them. This CDR3 region has 14 residues. In DNA, the CDR3 is TGTGCCAGCAGCTTACCCCCCCTACAGGGTTTGAAGTTCTTC. It is translated as CASSLPPLQGLKFF. Full variable domain (remainder filled in from reference TRBV7-9 and TRBJ2-1): DTGVSQNPRHKITKRGQNVTFRCDPISEHNRLYWYRQTLGQGPEFLTYFQNEAQLEKSRLLSDRFSAERPKGSFSTLEIQRTEQGDSAMYLCASSLPPLQGLKFFGPGTRLTVL.

This clonotype was counted ten times or more. The chain links TRBV7-2 to TRBJ2-3; the D is unclear. In germline, CDR1 is SGHTA, CDR2 FQGNSA. Trimming cost V 5 bases and J 4 bases, with 13 bases left between them. CDR3 size: 14 residues. Written as DNA, the CDR3 is TGTGCCAGCAGCCCCGGTGCAGAGTCAGATACGCAGTATTTT. Translating it yields CASSPGAESDTQYF.

This clonotype has a count of ten or more. The J gene is TRBJ1-4, the V gene TRBV27; possible D gene TRBD1, 6 bases. V lost 5 bases and J lost 8, with 15 bases in between. In germline, CDR1 is MNHEY, CDR2 SMNVEV (reference sequence). The CDR3 is made up of 14 amino acids. CDR3 region: CASSTNRVTEKLFF. CDR3 nucleotide sequence: TGTGCCAGCAGTACCAACAGGGTTACAGAAAAACTGTTTTTT.

This clonotype has at least ten counts. The chain uses TRBV7-2 and TRBJ2-7, with 7 bases lining up with TRBD1. CDR1 and CDR2 from the germline V gene are SGHTA and FQGNSA. The junction had 6 bases not matched to a gene; V was cut back by 5 bases and J by 2 bases. The CDR3 consists of 14 residues. CDR3 DNA: TGTGCCAGCAGCCGCGACAGGGTCGCCTACGAGCAGTACTTC. Encoded protein: CASSRDRVAYEQYF. The full variable domain, completed using reference TRBV7-2 and TRBJ2-7, is GAGVSQSPSNKVTEKGKDVELRCDPISGHTALYWYRQSLGQGLEFLIYFQGNSAPDKSGLPSDRFSAERTGGSVSTLTIQRTQQEDSAVYLCASSRDRVAYEQYFGPGTRLTVT.

V is TRBV20-1 and J is TRBJ1-5; D not resolved. V dropped 6 bases and J dropped 3 bases, with 18 bases sitting between them. CDR3 size: 15 residues. Germline loops: CDR1 DFQATT, CDR2 SNEGSKA (reference sequence). This CDR3 is CSALPLGPTNQPQHF. CDR3 nucleotide sequence: TGCAGTGCACTTCCCTTAGGACCCACCAATCAGCCCCAGCATTTT.

The table lists this clonotype with many counts. The chain links TRBV14 to TRBJ2-7; the D gene could be TRBD1 or TRBD2 (5 bases each). The CDR3 is made up of 14 amino acids. Germline-derived CDR1 and CDR2 are SGHDN and FVKESK. Trimming cost V 2 bases and J 4 bases, with 12 bases left between them. Here the CDR3 reads CASSQWDGPYEQYF. CDR3 sequence (DNA): TGTGCCAGCAGCCAATGGGACGGGCCATACGAGCAGTACTTC.

This clonotype was seen many times. The rearrangement links TRBV20-1 to TRBJ2-5; 11 bases match TRBD2. Germline-derived CDR1 and CDR2 are DFQATT and SNEGSKA (reference sequence). The CDR3 loop spans 15 amino acids. The J segment lost 3 bases and the V segment lost 2 bases, leaving 5 bases of the junction unmatched. CDR3 sequence: CSARSPLAGEETQYF. The CDR3 nucleotides are TGCAGTGCTAGATCCCCACTAGCGGGGGAAGAGACCCAGTACTTC.

This clonotype was observed many times. The gene calls are TRBV6-2 or TRBV6-3 and TRBJ1-6; no definite D call. The germline V and J ends were trimmed by 6 bases and 9 bases, with 15 bases remaining between them. The CDR3 is 14 residues long. Germline assignment: CDR1 MNHEY and CDR2 SVGEGT. The CDR3, as DNA: TGTGCCAGCAGCTCCGGACTTACCGGTTCACCCCTCCACTTT. It encodes CASSSGLTGSPLHF.

This clonotype showed up many times. The chain uses TRBV6-5 and TRBJ2-2, with 11 bases lining up with TRBD2. Germline V gene sequence: CDR1 MNHEY, CDR2 SVGAGI. The CDR3 contains 15 residues. V trimming: 5 bases; J trimming: 3 bases; junction bases outside the gene matches: 2. CDR3 coding DNA: TGTGCCAGCAGTCCTAGCGGGGGGCACACCGGGGAGCTGTTTTTT. Amino acid sequence: CASSPSGGHTGELFF.

This clonotype was counted at least ten times. Written as DNA, the CDR3 is TGTGCCAGCAGCCTAATACCGCAGGGGCGGCAAGAGACCCAGTACTTC. Translating it yields CASSLIPQGRQETQYF. The chain joins TRBV7-2 to TRBJ2-5; weak D call: TRBD1 (6 bases). V shed 5 bases and J shed 2 bases, with 18 bases lying between them. Germline CDR1 and CDR2: SGHTA and FQGNSA. The CDR3 runs to 16 residues.

This clonotype was recorded many times. The chain combines TRBV29-1 with TRBJ2-5; 10 nucleotides agree with TRBD1. Per germline, CDR1 SQVTM and CDR2 ANQGSEA. J lost 4 bases, V lost 7 bases, and 3 bases had no gene match. This CDR3 is built from 12 residues. For the CDR3, the DNA is TGCAGCGCCGACAGGGGGCCAGAGACCCAGTACTTC. Residues: CSADRGPETQYF.

This chain uses TRBV7-9 with TRBJ1-3; no reliable D call. From germline, CDR1 is SEHNR and CDR2 FQNEAQ (reference sequence). Between the trimmed V and J ends, which lost 1 base and 0 bases, there was a span of 10 bases. This CDR3 has 16 amino acids. This chain's CDR3 is CASSLVSGLSGNTIYF. The CDR3 coding sequence is TGTGCCAGCAGCTTAGTTTCGGGCCTCTCTGGAAACACCATATATTTT.

This clonotype was detected many times. This chain connects TRBV7-9 to TRBJ2-4; a possible D gene is TRBD1 (6 bases). This CDR3 is 14 amino acids long. Germline V gene sequence: CDR1 SEHNR, CDR2 FQNEAQ (reference sequence). Trimming pared 8 bases from V and 4 bases from J, leaving 15 bases between. This CDR3 is CASAGWDNKNIQYF. The CDR3 DNA is TGTGCCAGCGCGGGCTGGGACAATAAAAACATTCAGTACTTC.

This clonotype was detected many times. The chain uses TRBV6-1 and TRBJ2-3, with 7 bases fitting TRBD2. The CDR3 has 15 amino acids. Germline CDR1 reads MNHNS; CDR2 reads SASEGT. Losses at the gene ends were 4 bases for V and 1 base for J; bases not matched to a gene: 5. CDR3 region: CASSGASGGTDTQYF. DNA for the CDR3: TGTGCCAGCAGTGGTGCCAGCGGGGGCACAGATACGCAGTATTTT.

In this sample, this clonotype turned up many times. V usage is TRBV29-1 and J usage is TRBJ2-3, with a weak D call TRBD2 (7 bases). In germline, CDR1 is SQVTM, CDR2 ANQGSEA. V shed 7 bases and J shed 5 bases, with 16 bases lying between them. The CDR3 extends over 13 amino acids. The CDR3 spells CSGGGGAGDTQYF. The CDR3 DNA is TGCAGCGGAGGGGGGGGGGCCGGAGATACGCAGTATTTT.

This clonotype occurred many times. The chain combines TRBV6-2 or TRBV6-3 with TRBJ1-1; the D gene is possibly TRBD1 (6 bases). The V gene's germline CDR1 is MNHEY and CDR2 SVGEGT. V was pared by 5 bases and J by 1 base, with 14 bases between. This CDR3 has 15 residues. The DNA of the CDR3 is TGTGCCAGCAGTCCCGGGGGCCCACCGAACACTGAAGCTTTCTTT. Its protein is CASSPGGPPNTEAFF.

This clonotype was detected a few times. The chain is built from TRBV10-3 and TRBJ2-3, with D unclear. The ends were cut back, 6 bases at V and 4 bases at J, with 14 bases in the middle. CDR1 is ENHRY and CDR2 is SYGVKD in the germline V gene. The CDR3 covers 14 residues. The CDR3 DNA reads TGTGCCATCAGGGCCTCCGACTCGTCAGATACGCAGTATTTT. Protein sequence: CAIRASDSSDTQYF.